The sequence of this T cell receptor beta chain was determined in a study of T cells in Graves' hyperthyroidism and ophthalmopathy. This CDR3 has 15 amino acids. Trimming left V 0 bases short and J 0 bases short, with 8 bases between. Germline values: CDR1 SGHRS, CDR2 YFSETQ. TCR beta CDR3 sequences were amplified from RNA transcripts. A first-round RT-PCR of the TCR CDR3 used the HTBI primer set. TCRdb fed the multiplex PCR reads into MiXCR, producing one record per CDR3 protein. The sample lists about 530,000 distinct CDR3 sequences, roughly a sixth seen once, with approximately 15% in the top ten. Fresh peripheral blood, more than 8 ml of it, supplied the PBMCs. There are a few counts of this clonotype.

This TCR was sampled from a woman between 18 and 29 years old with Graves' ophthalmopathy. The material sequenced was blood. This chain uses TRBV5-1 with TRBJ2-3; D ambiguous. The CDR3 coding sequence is TGCGCCAGCAGCTTGGATTGGGGTAGCACAGATACGCAGTATTTT. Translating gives CASSLDWGSTDTQYF.